The clone carrying this TCR beta chain was observed a handful of times. These data belong to a study of blood T cell repertoires in COVID-19. Study at large: PBMCs, B-cell-depleted T cells, or T cells were the source of the cDNA or gDNA that made up the material.

Clones were read by immunoSEQ multiplex PCR, and TCRdb kept only the in-frame ones, dropping some. The table records 150,000 to 200,000 clones, about 85% of them present only once. The clonotype originates from a woman aged 60-75 years with acute or convalescent COVID-19. Sample: peripheral blood.

CDR3: CASSRHEDGYTF. The CDR3 DNA reads TGTGCCAGCAGTCGCCACGAGGATGGCTACACCTTC. The chain carries TRBV3-1 (or the pseudogene TRBV3-2) and TRBJ1-2; D unresolved. V was trimmed by 6 bases and J by 6 bases, leaving 11 bases between them. CDR3 size: 12 residues. CDR1 and CDR2 (germline): LGHDT, YNNKEL (reference sequence).